This T cell receptor beta chain was profiled in a study of blood T cell repertoires in COVID-19. Study background: Collection of acute and convalescent COVID-19 samples took place in the United States, Italy and Spain. The analysed material was cDNA or gDNA that came from T cells, B-cell-depleted T cells, or PBMCs.

Profiled with immunoSEQ multiplex PCR; TCRdb holds only in-frame clones, not every one. The profile shows roughly 150,000 clones, approximately 93% of them singletons. The CDR3 consists of 15 residues. The germline V gene encodes CDR1 ENHRY and CDR2 SYGVKD. V shed 5 bases and J 4 bases; nucleotides not matched to a gene: 10. This chain connects TRBV10-3 to TRBJ2-7, with 8 bases that match TRBD1. Material for sequencing was peripheral blood. This receptor was identified in a woman in her sixties with COVID-19, enrolled during active disease. CDR3 bases: TGTGCCATCAGTTCGGGCCCCCGACAGGGGTACGAGCAGTACTTC. It is translated as CAISSGPRQGYEQYF.